The rows below give T cell receptor beta chains drawn from one sample of a study of blood T cell repertoires in COVID-19. TCRdb's copy holds only in-frame clones and misses some; the assay was immunoSEQ multiplex PCR. The sample shows about 180,000 clones, about 81% of them seen only once. Sequences were obtained from peripheral blood. Receptors were obtained from a woman in her 70s with acute or convalescent COVID-19. CDR3s include the opening cysteine and the closing phenylalanine or tryptophan. Each record gives: CDR3 length, V gene, J gene, D gene, clone size, CDR3 protein, CDR3 DNA. A D gene is named only where the DNA matches it firmly. Size is stated for part of the rows, as once, few or many counts, or as a class when the clone is expanded.

14	TRBV5-1	TRBJ1-2	-	few	CASSLGQEHYGYTF	TGCGCCAGCAGCTTGGGACAGGAGCACTATGGCTACACCTTC
20	TRBV27	TRBJ1-2	-	few	CASSSGFGRPGNLAGTGYTF	TGTGCCAGCAGTTCCGGATTTGGGCGACCGGGAAACCTGGCGGGGACTGGCTACACCTTC
15	TRBV6-2/TRBV6-3	TRBJ1-1	-	-	CASSYPQGPNTEAFF	TGTGCCAGCAGTTACCCACAGGGCCCGAACACTGAAGCTTTCTTT
15	TRBV24-1	TRBJ2-1	-	-	CATSPPGSSYNEQFF	TGTGCCACCAGCCCTCCGGGAAGCTCCTACAATGAGCAGTTCTTC
16	TRBV24-1	TRBJ2-1	TRBD2	-	CATSDRGGGPLNEQFF	TGTGCCACCAGTGATCGGGGGGGAGGTCCTCTCAATGAGCAGTTCTTC
14	TRBV9	TRBJ2-5	-	-	CASSVHMTGETQYF	TGTGCCAGCAGCGTACACATGACGGGAGAGACCCAGTACTTC
13	TRBV19	TRBJ1-1	-	-	CASSISTGTEAFF	TGTGCCAGTAGTATCTCTACAGGCACTGAAGCTTTCTTT
13	TRBV7-9	TRBJ1-1	-	-	CASSFSGETEAFF	TGTGCCAGCAGCTTTAGCGGGGAAACTGAAGCTTTCTTT
14	TRBV19	TRBJ2-3	-	-	CASSIQRGTDTQYF	TGTGCCAGTAGTATCCAGCGGGGCACAGATACGCAGTATTTT
15	TRBV5-1	TRBJ2-2	TRBD2	-	CASSRRAGEDGELFF	TGCGCCAGCAGCCGGCGGGCGGGAGAGGACGGGGAGCTGTTTTTT
14	TRBV6-1	TRBJ2-3	-	-	CASSELEGRDTQYF	TGTGCCAGCAGTGAACTGGAGGGGAGGGATACGCAGTATTTT
14	TRBV5-1	TRBJ2-1	-	-	CASNQGITYNEQFF	TGCGCCAGCAACCAGGGTATCACCTACAATGAGCAGTTCTTC
16	TRBV5-6	TRBJ1-1	-	-	CASTRTPHSPNTEAFF	TGTGCCAGCACCCGCACCCCCCACAGCCCGAACACTGAAGCTTTCTTT
14	TRBV7-9	TRBJ1-6	TRBD1	-	CASSPWTGGSPLHF	TGTGCCAGCAGCCCGTGGACAGGGGGTTCACCCCTCCACTTT
14	TRBV19	TRBJ2-5	-	-	CASSIHRGQETQYF	TGTGCCAGTAGTATACATAGGGGCCAAGAGACCCAGTACTTC
14	TRBV6-5	TRBJ1-4	-	few	CASSRGRTNEKLFF	TGTGCCAGCAGTAGAGGGAGAACTAATGAAAAACTGTTTTTT
15	TRBV9	TRBJ1-2	TRBD1	few	CASSVGLDRGYGYTF	TGTGCCAGCAGCGTAGGATTGGACAGGGGCTATGGCTACACCTTC
13	TRBV6-6	TRBJ2-7	TRBD2	-	CASSQLSMRGAIF	TGTGCCAGCTCGCAGTTAAGTATGCGGGGGGCTATCTTC
14	TRBV6-5	TRBJ1-2	-	few	CATGWERANYGYTF	TGTGCCACCGGGTGGGAGAGGGCTAACTATGGCTACACCTTC
15	TRBV5-6	TRBJ1-5	-	-	CASSSQVQGNQPQHF	TGTGCCAGCAGCTCCCAGGTACAGGGCAATCAGCCCCAGCATTTT
14	TRBV6-5	TRBJ2-7	-	-	CASSYSRGGGEQYF	TGTGCCAGCAGTTACTCGAGGGGGGGCGGCGAGCAGTACTTC
15	TRBV7-2	TRBJ1-3	-	-	CASSLQGSSGNTIYF	TGTGCCAGCAGCCTACAGGGCTCCTCTGGAAACACCATATATTTT
15	TRBV6-2/TRBV6-3	TRBJ2-1	TRBD2	-	CASSRGTSGNNEQFF	TGTGCCAGCAGCCGAGGGACTAGCGGGAACAATGAGCAGTTCTTC
11	TRBV20-1	TRBJ1-1	TRBD1	-	CSARGTGEAFF	TGCAGTGCTAGAGGGACAGGGGAAGCTTTCTTT
14	TRBV2	TRBJ2-1	-	few	CASSELLGVGEQFF	TGTGCCAGCTCCGAGCTGCTGGGAGTGGGTGAGCAGTTCTTC